This is a list of T cell receptor beta chains from one sample in a study of blood T cell repertoires in COVID-19. TCRdb's table, derived via immunoSEQ multiplex PCR, lists solely in-frame clones and lacks some. The data hold 450,000 or so clones, with about 90% observed a single time. The sample was peripheral blood. All receptors come from a man in his late teens or twenties with COVID-19, enrolled during active disease. CDR3s leave out the opening cysteine and the closing phenylalanine or tryptophan.

V gene	J gene	CDR3 length	CDR3 protein
TRBV5-4	TRBJ2-1	13	ASSLRRNSYNEQF
TRBV5-1	TRBJ2-1	11	ASSFTGDDEQF
TRBV6-5	TRBJ1-2	11	ASTWGGRYGYT
TRBV27	TRBJ2-1	12	ATNRGGSYNEQF
TRBV13	TRBJ1-2	13	ASSLAGTANYGYT
TRBV3-1/TRBV3-2	TRBJ2-7	15	ASSQDLWSSGTYEQY
TRBV2	TRBJ2-1	14	ASRALAGGSYNEQF
TRBV24-1	TRBJ2-5	13	ATSDVRDNGETQY
TRBV30	TRBJ1-3	10	AWSDGGNTIY
TRBV24-1	TRBJ2-5	14	ATSDAGTLNQETQY
TRBV5-4	TRBJ2-1	14	ASSLALFSGGSEQF
TRBV24-1	TRBJ1-5	12	ATSDRDTNQPQH
TRBV4-1	TRBJ2-2	13	ASTLKGQGTGELF
TRBV30	TRBJ2-7	12	AWSPVPSSYEQY
TRBV6-2/TRBV6-3	TRBJ1-2	15	ASSYYGTGTLGYGYT
TRBV19	TRBJ2-7	12	ASSSGPSGSQQY
TRBV30	TRBJ2-7	13	AWRAGTSASYEQY
TRBV5-1	TRBJ2-6	13	ASQGAVSGANVLT